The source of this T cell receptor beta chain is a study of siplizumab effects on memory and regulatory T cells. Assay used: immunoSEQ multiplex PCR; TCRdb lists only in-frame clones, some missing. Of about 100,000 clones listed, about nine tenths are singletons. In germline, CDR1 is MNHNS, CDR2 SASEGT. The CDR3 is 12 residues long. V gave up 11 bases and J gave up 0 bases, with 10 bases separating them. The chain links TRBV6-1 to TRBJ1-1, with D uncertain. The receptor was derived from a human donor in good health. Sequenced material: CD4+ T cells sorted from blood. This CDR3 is CAASRVNTEAFF. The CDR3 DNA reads TGTGCCGCATCAAGGGTGAACACTGAAGCTTTCTTT.